Shown below are 23 T cell receptor beta chains from a single sample sequenced in a study of spatial heterogeneity in lung cancer. TCRdb ran MiXCR on the 5' RACE reads and lists one entry per CDR3 protein. The profile shows 30,000 or so distinct CDR3 sequences, roughly 8.4% of them singletons. The time point denotes: sample taken at primary tumor resection. Whole RNA, isolated from tumor, nontumor lung or frozen PBMC, was sequenced without prior sorting. Sequences were derived from PBMCs, sampled at surgery. The receptor source for this set is a female donor with early-stage non-small cell lung cancer.

A word on this clonotype: This sequence may be a read error, since a much larger clone differs from it by one base. The chain recombines TRBV5-1 with TRBJ2-1, with TRBD2 matching over 10 bases. CDR3 length: 17 residues. The germline gives CDR1 SGHRS, CDR2 YFSETQ. J gave up 9 bases and V 2 bases, and 14 bases lay outside the gene matches. In DNA form, the CDR3 reads TGCGCCAGCAGCTTTTCCAGCGGGAGGGCCCTCGGCAGTGAGCAGTTCTTC. Translation gives CASSFSSGRALGSEQFF.

This clonotype was counted many times. The V and J genes are TRBV23-1 and TRBJ2-7, with 9 bases fitting TRBD1. TRBV23-1 counts as an open reading frame of uncertain function. V lost 6 bases and J lost 2; bases outside the gene matches: 8. The CDR3 contains 15 residues. CDR3: CASSRDRVGTYEQYV. CDR3 in DNA: TGCGCCAGCAGCCGGGACAGGGTGGGGACCTACGAGCAGTACGTC.

This clonotype was seen at least ten times. The chain joins TRBV29-1 to TRBJ2-7; D ambiguous. This CDR3 comprises 13 residues. Germline V gives CDR1 SQVTM, CDR2 ANQGSEA. V lost 4 bases to trimming and J lost 5 bases, with 15 bases between them. This CDR3 is CSVGDGGLNEQYF. CDR3 in DNA: TGCAGCGTTGGCGACGGCGGCCTCAACGAGCAGTACTTC.

This clonotype was seen many times. This chain links TRBV5-1 with TRBJ1-2, with D unresolved. The CDR3 length is 15 residues. V lost 0 bases, J lost 5 bases, and 14 bases lay in between. Germline V CDR1 and CDR2: SGHRS, YFSETQ. CDR3 in amino acids: CASSLALTDGYGYTF. CDR3 sequence (DNA): TGCGCCAGCAGCTTGGCCTTAACGGACGGATATGGCTACACCTTC.

This clonotype was detected ten times or more. The rearrangement uses TRBV7-2 and TRBJ1-5; D not certain. With 0 bases removed from V and 0 bases from J, the gap between germline ends came to 6 bases. This CDR3 region has 15 residues. Germline V gives CDR1 SGHTA, CDR2 FQGNSA. The CDR3 loop reads CASSLASTSNQPQHF. CDR3 nucleotides: TGTGCCAGCAGCTTAGCTTCCACTAGCAATCAGCCCCAGCATTTT.

This clonotype was recorded many times. The rearrangement joins TRBV29-1 to TRBJ2-5; weak D call: TRBD1 (5 bases). The CDR3 runs 12 residues. Germline CDR1 SQVTM, CDR2 ANQGSEA. V was pared by 4 bases and J by 3 bases, with 9 bases between. The CDR3 loop reads CSVGMTEETQYF. CDR3 coding DNA: TGCAGCGTTGGTATGACAGAAGAGACCCAGTACTTC.

V usage is TRBV6-2 or TRBV6-3 and J usage is TRBJ2-6; either TRBD1 or TRBD2 may fit D (5 bases each). The CDR3 contains 12 residues. Germline V gene lookup returns CDR1 MNHEY and CDR2 SVGEGT. The V end was cut by 7 bases, the J end by 11 bases, with 12 bases between. This CDR3 is CASNRGVDVLTF. The CDR3 region has the DNA TGTGCCAGCAACCGGGGCGTCGACGTCCTGACTTTC.

Ten or more counts support this clonotype. V is TRBV4-2 and J is TRBJ2-3, with D perhaps matching TRBD1 (6 bases). Germline CDR1 and CDR2: LGHNA and YNFKEQ. V was pared by 6 bases and J by 0 bases, with 10 bases between. The CDR3 is 14 residues long. CDR3 nucleotide sequence: TGTGCCAGCAGGAACGGACAGAGCACAGATACGCAGTATTTT. Its protein is CASRNGQSTDTQYF.

The table lists this clonotype with many counts. The chain couples TRBV6-2 or TRBV6-3 to TRBJ2-1, with 9 bases matching TRBD2. Germline lookup yields CDR1 MNHEY and CDR2 SVGEGT. The CDR3 sequence is 16 residues long. V shed 3 bases and J 4 bases; nucleotides not matched to a gene: 7. CDR3 nucleotides: TGTGCCAGCAGTTATCTAGCGGGAAGGTCTTACAATGAGCAGTTCTTC. Translated, it gives CASSYLAGRSYNEQFF.

About this clonotype itself: A much more abundant neighbour one base away suggests this may be a read error. This sequence joins TRBV11-3 and TRBJ2-1, with D perhaps TRBD2 (5 bases). This CDR3 is built from 15 residues. Germline V lookup: CDR1 SGHNT, CDR2 YENEEA. The DNA for the CDR3 is TGTGCCAGCAGCTTAGGGAGGATCTCCTACAAAGAGCAGTTCTTC. This encodes CASSLGRISYKEQFF.

This clonotype was counted at least ten times. The gene calls are TRBV25-1 and TRBJ2-5, with 7 bases identical to TRBD1. The germline CDR1 and CDR2 sequences are MGHDK and SYGVNS. There are 13 residues in the CDR3. Trimming cost V 6 bases and J 4 bases; bases outside gene matches: 5. CDR3 region: CASRGRGLETQYF. CDR3 in DNA: TGTGCCAGCAGAGGCAGGGGGTTAGAGACCCAGTACTTC.

This clonotype was found many times. The chain joins TRBV20-1 to TRBJ1-5; D gene unclear. The ends were cut back, 3 bases at V and 6 bases at J, with 12 bases in the middle. Germline CDR1 DFQATT, CDR2 SNEGSKA (reference sequence). The CDR3 runs to 13 residues. DNA of the CDR3: TGCAGTGCTAGTATGGCACCGGGTCAGCCCCAGCATTTT. This translates into CSASMAPGQPQHF.

The gene calls are TRBV15 and TRBJ2-5; no reliable D call. V lost 5 bases, J lost 4 bases, and 20 bases lay in between. Germline V gene data show CDR1 as LNHNV and CDR2 as YYDKDF (reference sequence). This CDR3 has 16 residues. CDR3 coding DNA: TGTGCCACCAGCTCGACCACATGGGGAAAACGAGAGACCCAGTACTTC. Translating it yields CATSSTTWGKRETQYF.

The rearrangement links TRBV28 to TRBJ1-6; D not certain. The CDR3 extends over 11 amino acids. CDR1 MDHEN and CDR2 SYDVKM come from the germline V gene. Between the trimmed V and J ends, which lost 6 bases and 7 bases, there was a span of 4 bases. This CDR3 is CASSRNSPLHF. The CDR3 nucleotides read TGTGCCAGCAGCAGAAATTCACCCCTCCACTTT.

The chain joins TRBV5-4 to TRBJ1-2; D remains ambiguous. There are 13 residues in the CDR3. V lost 0 bases to trimming and J lost 6 bases, with 9 bases between them. Germline V gives CDR1 SGHNT, CDR2 YYREEE (reference sequence). CDR3 amino acids: CASSLGDGHGYTF. CDR3 bases: TGTGCCAGCAGCTTGGGGGATGGGCATGGCTACACCTTC.

The rearrangement uses TRBV6-2 or TRBV6-3 and TRBJ2-1; TRBD2 matches at 7 bases. This CDR3 is built from 16 residues. The germline V gene encodes CDR1 MNHEY and CDR2 SVGEGT. J gave up 1 base and V 0 bases, and 3 bases lay outside the gene matches. In nucleotides, the CDR3 is TGTGCCAGCAGTTACTCAGCGGGATATTCCTACAATGAGCAGTTCTTC. Its translation: CASSYSAGYSYNEQFF.

This clonotype was counted ten times or more. This chain links TRBV24-1 with TRBJ2-5; D is possibly TRBD1 or TRBD2 (7 bases each). Trimming took 7 bases from V and 2 from J, leaving 16 bases between them. CDR1 is KGHDR and CDR2 is SFDVKD in the germline V gene. The CDR3 spans 15 residues. The CDR3 sequence is CATRAQGEGQETQYF. The CDR3 DNA is TGTGCCACCAGAGCCCAGGGGGAGGGTCAAGAGACCCAGTACTTC.

This clonotype was observed at least ten times. This chain uses TRBV7-8 with TRBJ2-7, with D possibly TRBD2 on 6 matching bases. This CDR3 is 14 amino acids long. Germline CDR1 and CDR2: SGHVS and FQNEAQ. V was cut by 1 base and J by 0 bases, with 7 bases left in between. In DNA, the CDR3 is TGTGCCAGCAGCTTAGGGGACTTCTCCTACGAGCAGTACGTC. Protein product: CASSLGDFSYEQYV.

This rearrangement joins TRBV27 to TRBJ1-2, with TRBD1 matching over 7 bases. CDR1 is MNHEY, CDR2 SMNVEV, per germline (reference sequence). The V segment lost 4 bases and the J segment 4 bases; nucleotides outside the gene matches: 6. The CDR3 covers 14 residues. CDR3 DNA sequence: TGTGCCAGCAGTTCGGACAGGTCCCTCTATGGCTACACCTTC. Amino acids: CASSSDRSLYGYTF.

Many counts were recorded for this clonotype. The chain uses TRBV12-2 and TRBJ1-5. TRBV12-2 counts as a pseudogene. This CDR3 has 16 residues. The DNA of the CDR3 is TGTGCAAGTCGCGACGGACCGTACCGTAGCAATCAGCCCCAGCATTTT. Translating it yields CASRDGPYRSNQPQHF.

This clonotype was found many times. This rearrangement joins TRBV14 to TRBJ2-1, with D uncertain. Germline CDR1 is SGHDN and CDR2 is FVKESK. This CDR3 is built from 16 residues. Trimming pared 1 base from V and 5 bases from J, leaving 15 bases between. The CDR3 spells CASSQVVQRPHNEQFF. CDR3 in DNA: TGTGCCAGCAGCCAAGTTGTCCAGAGACCCCACAATGAGCAGTTCTTC.

This clonotype was detected ten times or more. This chain uses TRBV13 with TRBJ1-4; 7 bases are a match to TRBD1. The V gene's germline CDR1 is PRHDT and CDR2 FYEKMQ (reference sequence). The trim removed 0 bases at V and 4 bases at J, leaving 5 bases unmatched. There are 16 residues in the CDR3. DNA of the CDR3: TGTGCCAGCAGCTTAGGTTACAGGGGCCGTAATGAAAAACTGTTTTTT. Protein: CASSLGYRGRNEKLFF. Full variable domain (rest looked up from reference TRBV13 and TRBJ1-4): AAGVIQSPRHLIKEKRETATLKCYPIPRHDTVYWYQQGPGQDPQFLISFYEKMQSDKGSIPDRFSAQQFSDYHSELNMSSLELGDSALYFCASSLGYRGRNEKLFFGSGTQLSVL.

In its sample, this clonotype was seen many times. The V and J genes are TRBV11-1 and TRBJ2-7, with D unclear. In germline, CDR1 is SGHAT, CDR2 FQDESV (reference sequence). The ends were cut back, 0 bases at V and 5 bases at J, with 11 bases in the middle. The length of the CDR3 is 14 residues. The CDR3 loop reads CASSLAGIIHEQYF. CDR3 sequence (DNA): TGTGCCAGCAGCTTAGCGGGAATAATCCACGAGCAGTACTTC.